The 18 T cell receptor beta chains below were found in one sample sequenced in a study of blood T cell repertoires in COVID-19. The repertoire was sequenced with immunoSEQ multiplex PCR; TCRdb's copy has only in-frame clones and lacks some. This sample has nearly 70,000 clones; roughly nine tenths occur once, and the top ten carry roughly 7.3%. Sequenced sample: peripheral blood. The receptors were sampled from a man aged 35 to 55 with COVID-19, enrolled during active disease.

CDR3 loop: CAWSGLVFDEQYF. Written as DNA, the CDR3 is TGTGCCTGGAGTGGGCTAGTTTTTGACGAGCAGTACTTC. The V and J genes are TRBV30 and TRBJ2-7; D gene uncertain. Trimming removed 1 base at V and 5 bases at J, with 12 bases between. The CDR3 contains 13 residues. CDR1 GTSNPN and CDR2 SVGIG come from the germline V gene (reference sequence).

This chain joins TRBV29-1 and TRBJ1-5, with D tentatively TRBD1 (6 bases). The CDR3 covers 12 residues. From germline, CDR1 is SQVTM and CDR2 ANQGSEA. V was cut by 3 bases and J by 9 bases, with 12 bases left in between. The CDR3 protein is CSVDSEGGPQHF. The DNA for the CDR3 is TGCAGCGTTGATTCGGAAGGGGGGCCCCAGCATTTT.

This sequence joins TRBV6-5 and TRBJ1-3; D is uncertain. Between the trimmed V and J ends, which lost 5 bases and 0 bases, there was a span of 11 bases. This CDR3 comprises 15 residues. Germline CDR1 is MNHEY and CDR2 is SVGAGI. CDR3 sequence (DNA): TGTGCCAGCAGTCTAAATCGAAACTCTGGAAACACCATATATTTT. Protein product: CASSLNRNSGNTIYF.

This clone was picked up one time. The chain couples TRBV5-1 to TRBJ2-5, with TRBD2 matching 11 bases. Germline V gene data show CDR1 as SGHRS and CDR2 as YFSETQ. The CDR3 is 15 amino acids. V lost 2 bases, J lost 5 bases, and 5 bases stayed unmatched. CDR3 DNA: TGCGCCAGCAGCTTTAGCGGGGGGGTGGCGGAGACCCAGTACTTC. Amino acid sequence: CASSFSGGVAETQYF.

This chain uses TRBV5-1 with TRBJ2-7, with D unresolved. Per the germline V gene, CDR1 is SGHRS and CDR2 is YFSETQ. The CDR3 length is 15 residues. Trimming removed 0 bases at V and 5 bases at J, with 15 bases between. The CDR3 coding sequence is TGCGCCAGCAGCTTGGTTGCCAGTGTACGCCACGAGCAGTACTTC. This translates into CASSLVASVRHEQYF.

The chain uses TRBV5-1 and TRBJ2-2; 13 bases map to TRBD2. Germline V gives CDR1 SGHRS, CDR2 YFSETQ. V lost 4 bases to trimming and J lost 4 bases; unmatched junction nucleotides: 4. CDR3 size: 16 residues. CDR3 in amino acids: CASSTLAGGPTGELFF. The CDR3 DNA sequence: TGCGCCAGCAGCACACTAGCGGGGGGGCCCACCGGGGAGCTGTTTTTT.

J is TRBJ2-1 and V is TRBV2, with 11 bases aligning to TRBD1. Germline V gives CDR1 SNHLY, CDR2 FYNNEI. The CDR3 contains 11 residues. Germline trimming cut 6 bases from V and 16 bases from J; bases unmatched to any gene: 5. Here the CDR3 DNA reads TGTGCCAGCAGGGGGACAGGGGGACACTTCTTC. Translated: CASRGTGGHFF.

The chain carries TRBV19 and TRBJ1-5; D not certain. The CDR3 contains 13 residues. Looked up from germline, CDR1 is LNHDA and CDR2 is SQIVND (reference sequence). V lost 2 bases and J 3 bases, leaving 5 bases between the germline ends. The chain's CDR3 is CASSINYNQPQHF. CDR3 DNA: TGTGCCAGTAGTATAAATTACAATCAGCCCCAGCATTTT.

This clone has only one observation. J is TRBJ2-3 and V is TRBV5-4; D is perhaps TRBD1 (6 bases). CDR3 length: 15 residues. V was trimmed by 4 bases and J by 4 bases, leaving 16 bases between them. From germline, CDR1 is SGHNT and CDR2 YYREEE (reference sequence). CDR3 amino acids: CASSGFSGVSDTQYF. The CDR3 DNA reads TGTGCCAGCAGCGGATTCTCAGGGGTCTCAGATACGCAGTATTTT.

The chain carries TRBV10-1 and TRBJ2-2; 9 bases line up with TRBD1. The J segment lost 4 bases and the V segment lost 8 bases, leaving 5 bases of the junction unmatched. CDR1 and CDR2 from the germline V gene are WNHNN and SYGVQD (reference sequence). The CDR3 sequence is 14 residues long. The CDR3 loop is CASQDRGGTGELFF. The CDR3, as DNA: TGCGCCAGCCAGGACAGGGGTGGCACCGGGGAGCTGTTTTTT.

The rearrangement uses TRBV27 and TRBJ1-1, with D possibly matching TRBD1 (5 bases). Trimming took 5 bases from V and 6 from J, leaving 16 bases between them. The CDR3 extends over 14 amino acids. From germline, CDR1 is MNHEY and CDR2 SMNVEV (reference sequence). The CDR3 nucleotides are TGTGCCAGCAGTACCTCCCCCGGGGGTTCTGAAGCTTTCTTT. Its protein is CASSTSPGGSEAFF.

The chain has TRBV7-2 and TRBJ2-3, with a possible D match to TRBD2 (6 bases). The V end was cut by 5 bases, the J end by 1 base, with 16 bases between. Germline CDR1 is SGHTA and CDR2 is FQGNSA. The CDR3 spans 16 residues. The CDR3 DNA is TGTGCCAGCAGCGGAGGGGTCGGGGCTGGCACAGATACGCAGTATTTT. Protein product: CASSGGVGAGTDTQYF.

This rearrangement joins TRBV6-5 to TRBJ1-4; D is perhaps TRBD1 (6 bases). V gave up 0 bases and J gave up 7 bases, with 12 bases separating them. The length of the CDR3 is 15 residues. Looked up from germline, CDR1 is MNHEY and CDR2 is SVGAGI. The CDR3 DNA is TGTGCCAGCAGTTACTCCACAGGGTCTGGTGAAAAACTGTTTTTT. As protein: CASSYSTGSGEKLFF.

CDR3 coding DNA: TGTGCCAGCAGCAATTCAGAGGGTAACTATGGCTACACCTTC. This encodes CASSNSEGNYGYTF. This chain uses TRBV21-1 with TRBJ1-2. TRBV21-1 is assigned pseudogene status. This CDR3 region has 14 residues.

Remarks on this clone: Distinct nucleotide sequences in the sample also encode this CDR3. V and J are TRBV5-1 and TRBJ2-5; 14 bases fit TRBD2. With V trimmed by 4 bases and J by 2 bases, 4 bases remained unmatched. The CDR3 consists of 16 residues. Per the germline V gene, CDR1 is SGHRS and CDR2 is YFSETQ. CDR3 in amino acids: CASSLGLAGGQETQYF. CDR3 sequence (DNA): TGCGCCAGCAGCCTCGGACTAGCGGGAGGTCAAGAGACCCAGTACTTC. Filled out from reference TRBV5-1 and TRBJ2-5, the complete variable domain reads KAGVTQTPRYLIKTRGQQVTLSCSPISGHRSVSWYQQTPGQGLQFLFEYFSETQRNKGNFPGRFSGRQFSNSRSEMNVSTLELGDSALYLCASSLGLAGGQETQYFGPGTRLLVL.

This chain uses TRBV28 with TRBJ2-5; 8 bases line up with TRBD1. The J segment lost 4 bases and the V segment lost 10 bases, leaving 2 bases of the junction unmatched. Germline V lookup: CDR1 MDHEN, CDR2 SYDVKM. This CDR3 region has 11 residues. CDR3: CATQGAETQYF. CDR3 nucleotides: TGTGCCACCCAGGGGGCAGAGACCCAGTACTTC.

As for this clone: The sample carries other DNA sequences with the same CDR3. V is TRBV5-1 and J is TRBJ2-7, with a weak D call TRBD2 (6 bases). CDR3 length: 12 residues. Trimming shortened V by 0 bases and J by 7 bases, and 8 bases separated the two germline ends. Germline loops: CDR1 SGHRS, CDR2 YFSETQ. The CDR3 region is CASSLAGDEQYF. The DNA of the CDR3 is TGCGCCAGCAGCTTGGCGGGGGATGAGCAGTACTTC.

The chain couples TRBV5-1 to TRBJ2-7; TRBD1 matches 7 bases. J lost 3 bases, V lost 8 bases, and 2 bases had no gene match. CDR1 is SGHRS and CDR2 is YFSETQ in the germline V gene. The CDR3 runs 11 residues. CDR3 sequence reads: CASNRGYEQYF. In DNA, the CDR3 is TGCGCCAGTAACAGGGGCTACGAGCAGTACTTC. Using reference TRBV5-1 and TRBJ2-7 for the parts outside the CDR3, the full variable domain is KAGVTQTPRYLIKTRGQQVTLSCSPISGHRSVSWYQQTPGQGLQFLFEYFSETQRNKGNFPGRFSGRQFSNSRSEMNVSTLELGDSALYLCASNRGYEQYFGPGTRLTVT.